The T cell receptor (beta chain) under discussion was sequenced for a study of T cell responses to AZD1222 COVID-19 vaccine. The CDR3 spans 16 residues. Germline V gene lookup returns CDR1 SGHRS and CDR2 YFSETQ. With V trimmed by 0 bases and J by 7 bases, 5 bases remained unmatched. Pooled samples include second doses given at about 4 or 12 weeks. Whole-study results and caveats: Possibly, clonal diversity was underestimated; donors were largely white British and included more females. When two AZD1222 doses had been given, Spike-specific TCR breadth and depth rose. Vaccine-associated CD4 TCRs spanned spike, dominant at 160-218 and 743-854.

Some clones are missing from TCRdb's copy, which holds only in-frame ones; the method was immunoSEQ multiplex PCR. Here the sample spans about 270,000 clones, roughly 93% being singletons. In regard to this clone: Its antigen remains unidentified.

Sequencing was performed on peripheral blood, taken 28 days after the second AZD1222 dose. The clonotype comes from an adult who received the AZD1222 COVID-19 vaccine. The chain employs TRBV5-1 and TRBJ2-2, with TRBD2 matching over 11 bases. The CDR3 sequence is CASSLALAGVSGELFF. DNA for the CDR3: TGCGCCAGCAGCTTGGCACTAGCGGGGGTCAGCGGGGAGCTGTTTTTT.